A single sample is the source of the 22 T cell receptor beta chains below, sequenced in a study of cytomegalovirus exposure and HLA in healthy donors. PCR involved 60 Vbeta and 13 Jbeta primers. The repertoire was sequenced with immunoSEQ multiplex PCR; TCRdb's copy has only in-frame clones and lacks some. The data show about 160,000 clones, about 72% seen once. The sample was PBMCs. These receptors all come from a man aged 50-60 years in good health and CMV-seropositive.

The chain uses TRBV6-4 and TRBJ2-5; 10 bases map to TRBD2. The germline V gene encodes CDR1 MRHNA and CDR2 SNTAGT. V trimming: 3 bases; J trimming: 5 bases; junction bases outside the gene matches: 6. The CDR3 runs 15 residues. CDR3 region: CASSEGLAGVETQYF. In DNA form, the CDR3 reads TGTGCCAGCAGTGAGGGGCTAGCGGGGGTGGAGACCCAGTACTTC.

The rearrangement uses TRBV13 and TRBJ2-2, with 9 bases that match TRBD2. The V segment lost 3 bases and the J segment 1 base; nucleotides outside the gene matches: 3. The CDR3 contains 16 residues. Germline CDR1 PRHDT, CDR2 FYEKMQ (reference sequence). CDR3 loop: CASSFLRGGNTGELFF. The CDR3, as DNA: TGTGCCAGCAGCTTCTTGCGGGGGGGGAACACCGGGGAGCTGTTTTTT.

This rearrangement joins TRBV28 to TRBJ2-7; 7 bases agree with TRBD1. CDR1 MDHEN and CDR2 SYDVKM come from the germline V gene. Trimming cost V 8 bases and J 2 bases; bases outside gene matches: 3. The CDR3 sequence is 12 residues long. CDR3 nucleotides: TGTGCCAGCGGAGACAGGGCCTACGAGCAGTACTTC. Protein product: CASGDRAYEQYF.

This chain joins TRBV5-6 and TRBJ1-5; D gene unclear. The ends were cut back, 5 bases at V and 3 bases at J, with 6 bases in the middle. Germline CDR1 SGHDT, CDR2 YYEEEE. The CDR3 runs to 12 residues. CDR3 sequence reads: CASSTSNQPQHF. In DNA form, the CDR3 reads TGTGCCAGCAGTACTTCCAATCAGCCCCAGCATTTT.

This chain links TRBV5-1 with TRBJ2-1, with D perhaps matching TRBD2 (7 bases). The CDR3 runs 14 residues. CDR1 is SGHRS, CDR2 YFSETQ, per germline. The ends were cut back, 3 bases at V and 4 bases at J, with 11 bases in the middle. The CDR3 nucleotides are TGCGCCAGCAGCTCGGGGGGCGCTTACAATGAGCAGTTCTTC. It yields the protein CASSSGGAYNEQFF. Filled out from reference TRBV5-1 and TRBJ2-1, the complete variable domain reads KAGVTQTPRYLIKTRGQQVTLSCSPISGHRSVSWYQQTPGQGLQFLFEYFSETQRNKGNFPGRFSGRQFSNSRSEMNVSTLELGDSALYLCASSSGGAYNEQFFGPGTRLTVL.

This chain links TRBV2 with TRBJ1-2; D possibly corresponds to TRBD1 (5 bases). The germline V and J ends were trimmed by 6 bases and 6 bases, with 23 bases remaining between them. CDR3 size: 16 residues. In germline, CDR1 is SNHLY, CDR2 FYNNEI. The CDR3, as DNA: TGTGCCAGCAGCGAACGGTCAGGGCCCCCTCTCCATGGCTACACCTTC. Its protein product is CASSERSGPPLHGYTF.

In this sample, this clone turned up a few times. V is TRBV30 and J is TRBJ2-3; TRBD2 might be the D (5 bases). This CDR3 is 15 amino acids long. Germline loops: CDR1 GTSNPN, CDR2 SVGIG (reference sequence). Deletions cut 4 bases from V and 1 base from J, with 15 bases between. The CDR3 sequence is CAWTYGNVGTDTQYF. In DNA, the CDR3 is TGTGCCTGGACCTACGGGAACGTAGGCACAGATACGCAGTATTTT.

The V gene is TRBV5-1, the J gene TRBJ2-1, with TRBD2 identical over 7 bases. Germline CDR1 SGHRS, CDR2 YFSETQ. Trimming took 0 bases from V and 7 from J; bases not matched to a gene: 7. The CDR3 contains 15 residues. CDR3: CASSLDAGVWNEQFF. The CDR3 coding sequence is TGCGCCAGCAGCTTGGATGCGGGGGTATGGAATGAGCAGTTCTTC. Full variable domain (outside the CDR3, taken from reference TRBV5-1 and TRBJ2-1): KAGVTQTPRYLIKTRGQQVTLSCSPISGHRSVSWYQQTPGQGLQFLFEYFSETQRNKGNFPGRFSGRQFSNSRSEMNVSTLELGDSALYLCASSLDAGVWNEQFFGPGTRLTVL.

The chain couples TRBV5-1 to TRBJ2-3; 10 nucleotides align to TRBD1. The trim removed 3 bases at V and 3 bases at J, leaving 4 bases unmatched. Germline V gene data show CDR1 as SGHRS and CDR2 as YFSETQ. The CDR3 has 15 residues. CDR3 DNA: TGCGCCAGCAGCTCGGGACAGGGGAGTACAGATACGCAGTATTTT. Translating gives CASSSGQGSTDTQYF.

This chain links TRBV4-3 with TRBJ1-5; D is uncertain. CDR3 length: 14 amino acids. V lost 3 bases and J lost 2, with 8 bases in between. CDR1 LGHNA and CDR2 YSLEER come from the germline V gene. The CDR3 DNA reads TGCGCCAGCAGCCAGGGAGGTCGCAATCAGCCCCAGCATTTT. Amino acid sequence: CASSQGGRNQPQHF.

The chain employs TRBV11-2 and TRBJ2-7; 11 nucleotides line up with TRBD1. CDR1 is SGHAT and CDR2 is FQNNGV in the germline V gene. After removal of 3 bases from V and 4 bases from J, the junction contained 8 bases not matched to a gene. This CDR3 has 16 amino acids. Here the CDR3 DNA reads TGTGCCAGCAGCTTTTCTGGGACAGGGGGTGTATACGAGCAGTACTTC. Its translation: CASSFSGTGGVYEQYF.

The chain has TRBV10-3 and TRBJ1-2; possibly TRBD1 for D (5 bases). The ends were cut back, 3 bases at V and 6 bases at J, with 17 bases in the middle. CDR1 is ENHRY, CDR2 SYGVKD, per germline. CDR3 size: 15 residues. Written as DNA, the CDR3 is TGTGCCATCAGTGATTCAGGGACTGGGCAGGATGGCTACACCTTC. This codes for CAISDSGTGQDGYTF.

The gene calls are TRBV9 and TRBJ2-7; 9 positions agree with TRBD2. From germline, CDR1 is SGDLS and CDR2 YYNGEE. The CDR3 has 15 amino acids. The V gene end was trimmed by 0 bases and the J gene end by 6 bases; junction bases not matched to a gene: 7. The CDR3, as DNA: TGTGCCAGCAGCGTAGACCTAGCGGGGAAAGGCGAGCAGTACTTC. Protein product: CASSVDLAGKGEQYF.

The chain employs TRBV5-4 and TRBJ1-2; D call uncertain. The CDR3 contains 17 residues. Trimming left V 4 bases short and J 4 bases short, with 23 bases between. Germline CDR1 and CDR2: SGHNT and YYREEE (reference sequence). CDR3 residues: CASSPAAGVGGPYGYTF. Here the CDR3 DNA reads TGTGCCAGCAGCCCCGCCGCCGGGGTCGGTGGCCCCTATGGCTACACCTTC.

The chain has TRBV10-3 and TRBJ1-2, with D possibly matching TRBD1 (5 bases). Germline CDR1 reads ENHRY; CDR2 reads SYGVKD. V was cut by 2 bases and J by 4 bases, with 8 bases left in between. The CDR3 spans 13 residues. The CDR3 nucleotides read TGTGCCATCAGTGAGGACAGATTCTATGGCTACACCTTC. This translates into CAISEDRFYGYTF.

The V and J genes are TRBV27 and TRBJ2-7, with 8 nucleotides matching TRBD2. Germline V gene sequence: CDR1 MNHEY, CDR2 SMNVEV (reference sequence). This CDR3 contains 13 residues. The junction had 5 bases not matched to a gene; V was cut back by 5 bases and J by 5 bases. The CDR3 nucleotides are TGTGCCAGCAGTGGGGGACTAGTCCACGAGCAGTACTTC. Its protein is CASSGGLVHEQYF.

The CDR3 protein is CASSNGTTNTGELFF. For the CDR3, the DNA is TGTGCCAGCAGTAACGGGACAACGAACACCGGGGAGCTGTTTTTT. The V and J genes are TRBV27 and TRBJ2-2; perhaps TRBD1 as D (6 bases). The CDR3 sequence is 15 residues long. From germline, CDR1 is MNHEY and CDR2 SMNVEV (reference sequence). V lost 5 bases and J lost 0, with 10 bases in between.

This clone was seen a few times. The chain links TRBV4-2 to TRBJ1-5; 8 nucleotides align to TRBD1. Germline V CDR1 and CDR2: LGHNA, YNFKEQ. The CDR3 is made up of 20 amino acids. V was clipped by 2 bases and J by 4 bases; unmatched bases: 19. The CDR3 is CASSQTVGGQGGVLNQPQHF. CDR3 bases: TGTGCCAGCAGCCAAACCGTGGGAGGACAGGGTGGGGTCCTAAATCAGCCCCAGCATTTT.

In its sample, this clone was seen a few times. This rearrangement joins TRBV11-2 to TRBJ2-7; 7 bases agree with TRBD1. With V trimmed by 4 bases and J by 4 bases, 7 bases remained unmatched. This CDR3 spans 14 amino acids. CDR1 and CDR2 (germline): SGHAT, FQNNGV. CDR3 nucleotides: TGTGCCAGCAGCTCGAGAGGGGGCTGGTACGAGCAGTACTTC. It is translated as CASSSRGGWYEQYF.

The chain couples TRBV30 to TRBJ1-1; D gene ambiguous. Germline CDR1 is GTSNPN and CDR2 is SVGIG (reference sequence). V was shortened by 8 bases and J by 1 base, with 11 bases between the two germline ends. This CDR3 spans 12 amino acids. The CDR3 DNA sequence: TGTGCCGGAGGGCGGTGGAACACTGAAGCTTTCTTT. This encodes CAGGRWNTEAFF.

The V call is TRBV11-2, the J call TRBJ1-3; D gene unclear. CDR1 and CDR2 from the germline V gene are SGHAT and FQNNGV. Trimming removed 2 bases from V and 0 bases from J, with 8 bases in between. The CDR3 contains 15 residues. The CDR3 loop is CASSLPGSSGNTIYF. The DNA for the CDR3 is TGTGCCAGCAGCTTACCAGGCAGCTCTGGAAACACCATATATTTT.

CDR3 coding DNA: TGTGCCAGCAGCTTGGCGACATCTGGGAACACTGAAGCTTTCTTT. Amino acids: CASSLATSGNTEAFF. The V gene is TRBV5-4, the J gene TRBJ1-1; D is uncertain. Germline V lookup: CDR1 SGHNT, CDR2 YYREEE (reference sequence). V was trimmed by 0 bases and J by 1 base, leaving 10 bases between them. The CDR3 has 15 amino acids.